The clone carrying this TCR beta chain showed up just once. The record originates from a study of OX40 agonist ivuxolimab in advanced cancers. Using immunoSEQ multiplex PCR, the repertoire was profiled, and TCRdb retains in-frame clones only, with some absent. The top ten clones hold 6.2% of a sample with 70,000 to 95,000 clones, roughly 84% of them seen once. The receptor comes from an adult with an advanced solid tumor such as melanoma, head and neck, liver or kidney cancer. Source: CD4+ or CD8+ T cells sorted from blood, taken in a trial of the OX40 agonist ivuxolimab.

CDR3 in DNA: TGTGCCAGCAGTTTCATGGGACGGAGCTCTGGAAACACCATATATTTT. The encoded protein is CASSFMGRSSGNTIYF. The gene calls are TRBV6-5 and TRBJ1-3, with a possible D match to TRBD1 (5 bases). With 4 bases removed from V and 0 bases from J, the gap between germline ends came to 13 bases. CDR3 length equals 16 residues. Germline V gives CDR1 MNHEY, CDR2 SVGAGI.